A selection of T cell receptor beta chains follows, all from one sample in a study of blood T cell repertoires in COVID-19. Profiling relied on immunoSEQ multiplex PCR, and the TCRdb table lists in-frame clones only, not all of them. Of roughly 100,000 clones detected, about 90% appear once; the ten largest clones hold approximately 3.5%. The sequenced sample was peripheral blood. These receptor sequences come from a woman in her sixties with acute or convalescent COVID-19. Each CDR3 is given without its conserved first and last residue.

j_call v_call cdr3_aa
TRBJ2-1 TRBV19 ASRPTGGSVYNEQF
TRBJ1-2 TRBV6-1 ASSDGQPNYGYT
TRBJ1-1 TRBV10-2 ASSGTGPKTEAF
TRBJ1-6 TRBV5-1 ASSLSQGTNSPLH
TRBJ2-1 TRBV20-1 SASLAGGPFSYNEQF
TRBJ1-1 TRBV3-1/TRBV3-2 ASTPTGNTEAF
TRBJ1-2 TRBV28 ASSAPANYGYT
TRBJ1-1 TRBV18 ASSSSPPGTGDSHTEAF
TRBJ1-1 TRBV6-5 ASSSRTGSTEAF
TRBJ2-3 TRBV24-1 ATGSRRRRTDTQY
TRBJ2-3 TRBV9 ASSVGLAGADTQY
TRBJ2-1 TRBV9 ASSATSGSYNEQF
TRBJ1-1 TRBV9 ASSAGAVNTEAF
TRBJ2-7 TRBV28 ASTGRGEQY
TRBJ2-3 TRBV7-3 ASSFSGMDTQY
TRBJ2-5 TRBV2 ASGDLQETQY
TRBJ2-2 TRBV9 ASGIASGSHGELF
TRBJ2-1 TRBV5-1 ASSLGGRANNEQF